These T cell receptor beta chains were read from a single sample in a study of technical replicates of blood from a few donors. Sequencing was performed with immunoSEQ multiplex PCR; in TCRdb, only in-frame clones are kept and a portion is missing. The sample carries approximately 79,000 clones, 97% recorded once. Sequenced material: T cells isolated from PBMCs. These receptors were collected from a human donor in good health. Each CDR3 is given with its conserved first and last residue. The order of the fields is J gene, D gene, V gene, CDR3 protein, CDR3 DNA. The D gene is left open where the match is weak.

J: TRBJ2-7
D: .
V: TRBV27
CDR3: CASSLYPRLGQLGEQYF
DNA: TGTGCCAGCAGTTTGTACCCAAGGTTAGGACAGTTAGGTGAGCAGTACTTC

J: TRBJ2-3
D: .
V: TRBV14
CDR3: CASSQAHSQYF
DNA: TGTGCCAGCAGCCAAGCCCATTCGCAGTATTTT

J: TRBJ2-7
D: TRBD1
V: TRBV10-3
CDR3: CAISDRQGRDYEQYF
DNA: TGTGCCATCAGTGACAGACAGGGCAGGGACTACGAGCAGTACTTC

J: TRBJ2-7
D: TRBD1
V: TRBV4-1
CDR3: CASSQGQGSYEQYF
DNA: TGCGCCAGCAGCCAAGGACAGGGAAGCTACGAGCAGTACTTC

J: TRBJ1-2
D: .
V: TRBV25-1
CDR3: CASSERQLKGYTF
DNA: TGTGCCAGCAGTGAACGACAGTTAAAGGGCTACACCTTC

J: TRBJ2-1
D: .
V: TRBV29-1
CDR3: CSAEGDKGRMRNEQFF
DNA: TGCAGCGCCGAGGGGGATAAAGGTAGGATGAGGAATGAGCAGTTCTTC

J: TRBJ2-7
D: TRBD1
V: TRBV29-1
CDR3: CSVGKGPTGTGEQYF
DNA: TGCAGCGTCGGCAAGGGGCCGACAGGGACGGGCGAGCAGTACTTC

J: TRBJ2-1
D: .
V: TRBV30
CDR3: CAWSVQRLDNEQFF
DNA: TGTGCCTGGAGTGTACAGAGACTAGACAATGAGCAGTTCTTC

J: TRBJ2-7
D: TRBD1
V: TRBV5-1
CDR3: CASSLGQGDEQYF
DNA: TGCGCCAGCAGCTTGGGACAGGGTGACGAGCAGTACTTC

J: TRBJ2-7
D: .
V: TRBV11-2
CDR3: CASSLGAGSYEQYF
DNA: TGTGCCAGCAGCTTAGGGGCCGGTAGCTACGAGCAGTACTTC

J: TRBJ1-2
D: .
V: TRBV5-8
CDR3: CASSLHDYGYTF
DNA: TGTGCCAGCAGCTTGCATGACTATGGCTACACCTTC

J: TRBJ1-2
D: .
V: TRBV25-1
CDR3: CASRQGNYGYTF
DNA: TGTGCCAGCAGACAGGGTAACTATGGCTACACCTTC

J: TRBJ2-7
D: TRBD2
V: TRBV6-1
CDR3: CASSAFPREREQYF
DNA: TGTGCCAGCAGTGCCTTCCCGCGGGAGAGAGAGCAGTACTTC

J: TRBJ2-5
D: .
V: TRBV27
CDR3: CASSLTIAASETQYF
DNA: TGTGCCAGTAGTTTAACCATAGCAGCCTCAGAGACCCAGTACTTC